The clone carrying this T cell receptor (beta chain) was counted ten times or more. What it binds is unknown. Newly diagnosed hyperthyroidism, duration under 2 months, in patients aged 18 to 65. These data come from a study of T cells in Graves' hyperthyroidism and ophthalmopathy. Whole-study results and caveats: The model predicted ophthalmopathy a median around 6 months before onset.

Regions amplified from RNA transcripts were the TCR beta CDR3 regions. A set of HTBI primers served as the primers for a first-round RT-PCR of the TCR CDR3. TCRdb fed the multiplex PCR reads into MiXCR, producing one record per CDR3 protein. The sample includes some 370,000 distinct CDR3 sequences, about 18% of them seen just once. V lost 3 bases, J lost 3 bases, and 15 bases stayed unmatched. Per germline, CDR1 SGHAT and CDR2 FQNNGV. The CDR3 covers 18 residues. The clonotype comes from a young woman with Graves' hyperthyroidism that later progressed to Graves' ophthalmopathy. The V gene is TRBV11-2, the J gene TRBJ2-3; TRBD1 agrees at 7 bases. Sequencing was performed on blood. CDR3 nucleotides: TGTGCCAGCAGCTTCACTAGGTCTGAGACAGGGTGGACAGATACGCAGTATTTT. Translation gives CASSFTRSETGWTDTQYF.